This T cell receptor beta chain was obtained from a study of cytomegalovirus exposure and HLA in healthy donors. It was with 60 Vbeta and 13 Jbeta primers that the PCR ran. Method: immunoSEQ multiplex PCR; TCRdb's copy keeps in-frame clones and lacks some. This sample's table reports about 200,000 clones. Findings of the study overall: In a later analysis, HLA-associated beta chains showed higher expansion and lower generation probabilities than comparable chains. The likely origin of a cluster of highly shared sequence variants was a sequencing artifact.

Between the trimmed V and J ends, which lost 4 bases and 2 bases, there was a span of 13 bases. The length of the CDR3 is 15 residues. Germline V lookup: CDR1 SGHRS, CDR2 YFSETQ. In the case of this clone: The antigen remains unidentified.

The rearrangement joins TRBV5-1 to TRBJ1-3; D is perhaps TRBD1 (5 bases). This sequence was found in a man aged 30-40 years in good health and CMV-seronegative. Sequenced material: PBMCs. The CDR3: CASSPREVPGNTIYF. As DNA, the CDR3 is TGCGCCAGCAGCCCCAGGGAGGTTCCTGGAAACACCATATATTTT.